This T cell receptor beta chain was documented in a study of blood T cell repertoires in COVID-19. Study-wide context: Samples of COVID-19 (acute and convalescent) were obtained from the United States, Italy and Spain. T cells, B-cell-depleted T cells, or PBMCs supplied cDNA or gDNA.

Germline V gene lookup returns CDR1 MDHEN and CDR2 SYDVKM. There are 14 residues in the CDR3. The V and J ends lost 2 bases and 2 bases respectively, with 7 bases between them. Repertoires were generated with immunoSEQ multiplex PCR, while TCRdb's copy carries only in-frame clones and drops some. The repertoire consists of over 150,000 clones, with roughly nine tenths occurring once and the leading ten covering roughly 0.54%. The sequenced sample was peripheral blood. This receptor was obtained from a man aged 45 to 65 with acute or convalescent COVID-19. The V and J genes are TRBV28 and TRBJ2-1, with D tentatively TRBD1 (5 bases). The CDR3 here is CASSLVQAYNEQFF. CDR3 DNA: TGTGCCAGCAGTTTAGTACAGGCCTACAATGAGCAGTTCTTC. Using reference TRBV28 and TRBJ2-1 for the parts outside the CDR3, the full variable domain is DVKVTQSSRYLVKRTGEKVFLECVQDMDHENMFWYRQDPGLGLRLIYFSYDVKMKEKGDIPEGYSVSREKKERFSLILESASTNQTSMYLCASSLVQAYNEQFFGPGTRLTVL.